Following are 3 T cell receptor beta chains from one sample sequenced in a study of T-cell reconstitution after alpha-beta-depleted transplantation in children. The study, taken as a whole, reports: T-cell counts and diversity at one year following transplant were attributed mainly to newly produced T cells.

These receptors have no identified antigens. Unique molecular identifiers were built into the TCRbeta library. MiXCR, run by TCRdb on the PCR reads, gives a single entry per CDR3 protein. The profile covers a few hundred thousand distinct CDR3 sequences, with roughly 7.8% appearing a single time and approximately 9.6% taken by the ten largest. Material: peripheral blood, obtained 360 days after TCRalphabeta/CD19-depleted stem cell transplant. The origin of the receptors is a female patient younger than 10 who had a stem cell transplant for Fanconi anemia, so the T cells may come from the graft donor.

This clonotype was counted ten times or more. The chain has TRBV6-5 and TRBJ2-6; D is unresolved. This CDR3 comprises 13 residues. Trimming removed 6 bases from V and 1 base from J, with 4 bases in between. Per germline, CDR1 MNHEY and CDR2 SVGAGI. The CDR3 spells CASRSSGANVLTF. DNA of the CDR3: TGTGCCAGCAGATCATCTGGGGCCAACGTCCTGACTTTC.

This clonotype was counted at least ten times. The gene calls are TRBV27 and TRBJ2-7, with D possibly TRBD1 on 5 matching bases. Germline values: CDR1 MNHEY, CDR2 SMNVEV (reference sequence). CDR3 size: 15 residues. Trimming pared 2 bases from V and 2 bases from J, leaving 13 bases between. CDR3 nucleotide sequence: TGTGCCAGCAGTTTAGTGGGGCGCTTGGCCTACGAGCAGTACTTC. It yields the protein CASSLVGRLAYEQYF.

This clonotype was seen at least ten times. The chain carries TRBV5-4 and TRBJ1-1; possible D gene TRBD1, 5 bases. CDR1 and CDR2 from the germline V gene are SGHNT and YYREEE (reference sequence). With 4 bases removed from V and 7 bases from J, the gap between germline ends came to 17 bases. The CDR3 has 14 residues. This CDR3 reads CASSRDGAPREAFF. In nucleotides, the CDR3 is TGTGCCAGCAGCCGGGACGGAGCCCCTCGTGAAGCTTTCTTT.